This T cell receptor (beta chain) was identified during a study of cytomegalovirus exposure and HLA in healthy donors. Study conclusions and caveats: Among the CMV-associated chains, three were confirmed in vitro as specific for CMV antigens. Cytomegalovirus status was reportedly diagnosed by the classifier with high specificity and sensitivity. According to a later analysis, most TCR beta chains associated with CMV appeared HLA-restricted.

The donors, nominally healthy at sampling, likely had unrecorded immune exposures. Comment on this clone: The antigen is undetermined.

This PCR relied on a set of 60 Vbeta primers and 13 Jbeta primers. Profiling relied on immunoSEQ multiplex PCR, and the TCRdb table lists in-frame clones only, not all of them. The data show about 160,000 clones, around 80% seen once. V shed 0 bases and J shed 8 bases, with 16 bases lying between them. This CDR3 region has 15 residues. The germline gives CDR1 LGHNA, CDR2 YNFKEQ. V usage is TRBV4-2 and J usage is TRBJ1-2; possible D gene TRBD1, 5 bases. The source is a female donor in good health and CMV-seronegative. Specimen: PBMCs. CDR3 protein: CASSQDQVGGFGYTF. The CDR3 nucleotides read TGTGCCAGCAGCCAAGACCAGGTGGGGGGTTTCGGCTACACCTTC.